Below are 32 T cell receptor beta chains sequenced from a single sample in a study of molecular identifiers for immune sequencing clone quantification. TCRdb recomputed calls from the PCR reads with MiXCR, one row per CDR3 protein. The table shows 600,000 to 650,000 distinct CDR3 sequences, with just under 20% occurring only once. Sequencing used naive CD8+ T cells from blood, with Jurkat cell RNA spiked in. Regarding subset: FACS-sorted CD8+CD4-CCR7+CD45RA+ naive T cells. All receptors derive from a human donor in good health. Some libraries in this study had Jurkat cell RNA spiked in.

This clonotype has just a few counts. This rearrangement joins TRBV9 to TRBJ2-3, with no clear D. The V end was cut by 0 bases, the J end by 2 bases, with 10 bases between. The CDR3 has 15 residues. The germline V gene encodes CDR1 SGDLS and CDR2 YYNGEE. Written as DNA, the CDR3 is TGTGCCAGCAGCGTAGAAAGAGGCTACACAGATACGCAGTATTTT. Residues: CASSVERGYTDTQYF.

J is TRBJ1-1 and V is TRBV30; D might be TRBD1 (6 bases). The CDR3 has 14 amino acids. V shed 4 bases and J shed 1 base, with 13 bases lying between them. Germline-derived CDR1 and CDR2 are GTSNPN and SVGIG (reference sequence). The CDR3 nucleotides are TGTGCCTGGACCGTCGGGGGGCAGAACACTGAAGCTTTCTTT. It is translated as CAWTVGGQNTEAFF.

This chain uses TRBV21-1 with TRBJ2-4; the table's D gene call, TRBD2, was not cross checked with the DNA. TRBV21-1 is described as a pseudogene. The CDR3 is 19 amino acids. The CDR3 DNA reads as TGTGCCAGCCGCCCAGGACTAGCAAGTTTCGGTCTAGCCAAAAACATTCAGTACTTC. Translating it yields CASRPGLASFGLAKNIQYF.

This clonotype was seen ten or more times. V and J are TRBV20-1 and TRBJ1-1; D may be TRBD1 (6 bases). The V end lost 2 bases, the J end lost 4 bases, and 11 bases lay between the germline ends. The CDR3 spans 13 residues. The germline gives CDR1 DFQATT, CDR2 SNEGSKA (reference sequence). The CDR3, as DNA: TGCAGTGCTAGATGGGGGGGCGGCACTGAAGCTTTCTTT. Translated: CSARWGGGTEAFF.

In this sample, this clonotype turned up many times. The V gene is TRBV13, the J gene TRBJ2-3; either TRBD1 or TRBD2 may supply D (5 bases each). Germline V gene lookup returns CDR1 PRHDT and CDR2 FYEKMQ (reference sequence). The CDR3 has 13 amino acids. Trimming pared 4 bases from V and 6 bases from J, leaving 11 bases between. The CDR3 DNA is TGTGCCAGCAGCTCCCCTGGGACGGATACGCAGTATTTT. Translation gives CASSSPGTDTQYF.

This clonotype was seen more than once but under ten times. This chain uses TRBV27 with TRBJ2-4; D possibly corresponds to TRBD1 (5 bases). The V and J ends lost 2 bases and 1 base respectively, with 21 bases between them. The V gene's germline CDR1 is MNHEY and CDR2 SMNVEV (reference sequence). This CDR3 comprises 19 residues. In nucleotides, the CDR3 is TGTGCCAGCAGTTTAGTCGCGACAGCCACGCTGGGGGCCAAAAACATTCAGTACTTC. Encoded protein: CASSLVATATLGAKNIQYF.

This chain uses TRBV2 with TRBJ1-4; no firm D call. Germline V gene sequence: CDR1 SNHLY, CDR2 FYNNEI. V was pared by 2 bases and J by 4 bases, with 8 bases between. The CDR3 is 14 amino acids. The CDR3 sequence is CASSEISNNEKLFF. The CDR3 DNA sequence: TGTGCCAGCAGTGAAATTTCCAATAATGAAAAACTGTTTTTT.

On this clonotype itself: A clone one base away is much larger, so this may be a read error. In nucleotides, the CDR3 is TGTGCCAGCAGCCGGGGGACTAGCGGGAGGATGGGTGTCACCGGGGAGCTGTTTTTT. It yields the protein CASSRGTSGRMGVTGELFF. The chain joins TRBV5-6 to TRBJ2-2, with 15 nucleotides matching TRBD2. The V gene end was trimmed by 4 bases and the J gene end by 4 bases; junction bases not matched to a gene: 11. The CDR3 loop spans 19 amino acids. Germline V gives CDR1 SGHDT, CDR2 YYEEEE.

This clonotype was observed once. This could be a read error, since a much larger clone is one nucleotide away. The V gene is TRBV20-1, the J gene TRBJ1-4; D call uncertain. CDR1 and CDR2 (germline): DFQATT, SNEGSKA (reference sequence). CDR3 length: 14 amino acids. The CDR3 DNA is TGCAGTGCTAGAGAGGTGGCAACTAATGAAAAACTGCTTTTT. Amino acids: CSAREVATNEKLLF.

Comment on this clonotype: This likely comes from a read error, as the CDR3 has no conserved phenylalanine or tryptophan at its end. The genes are TRBV7-2 and TRBJ2-5, with TRBD2 matching 10 bases. The CDR3 totals 15 residues. Per the germline V gene, CDR1 is SGHTA and CDR2 is FQGNSA. With 3 bases clipped from V and 8 bases from J, the junction kept 9 bases outside the gene matches. The CDR3 region has the DNA TGTGCCAGCAGCTTCGGGACTAGCGCACTCAGAACCCAGTACATC. It translates to CASSFGTSALRTQYI.

This clonotype appeared many times. V gene TRBV9 combines with J gene TRBJ2-2; perhaps D is TRBD1 or TRBD2 (5 bases each). The CDR3 contains 16 residues. The germline gives CDR1 SGDLS, CDR2 YYNGEE. V gave up 4 bases and J gave up 4 bases, with 17 bases separating them. The CDR3 DNA sequence: TGTGCCAGCAGCTGGGACGGCGGGCAGTCCACCGGGGAGCTGTTTTTT. The encoded protein is CASSWDGGQSTGELFF.

This clonotype was picked up many times. The chain carries TRBV6-5 and TRBJ1-5; D remains ambiguous. Germline CDR1 is MNHEY and CDR2 is SVGAGI. The CDR3 runs to 13 residues. Trimming removed 5 bases at V and 0 bases at J, with 5 bases between. CDR3 DNA sequence: TGTGCCAGCAGTCAGCATAGCAATCAGCCCCAGCATTTT. Amino acid sequence: CASSQHSNQPQHF.

This rearrangement joins TRBV12-3 or TRBV12-4 to TRBJ2-2, with D tentatively TRBD1 (5 bases). The CDR3 is 14 residues long. With 1 base removed from V and 7 bases from J, the gap between germline ends came to 10 bases. CDR3 region: CASSLVSGNGELFF. The DNA for the CDR3 is TGTGCCAGCAGTTTAGTCTCAGGGAACGGGGAGCTGTTTTTT.

This clonotype appeared many times. This chain links TRBV30 with TRBJ2-1, with a tentative D call TRBD1 (6 bases). Trimming pared 3 bases from V and 2 bases from J, leaving 14 bases between. This CDR3 has 15 residues. Per germline, CDR1 GTSNPN and CDR2 SVGIG (reference sequence). This CDR3 reads CAWRQGQTPYNEQFF. CDR3 bases: TGTGCCTGGAGACAGGGACAAACCCCCTACAATGAGCAGTTCTTC.

This clonotype was detected once. Compared with germline, one end of the junction differs, possibly owing to a read error. The chain employs TRBV9 and TRBJ2-7, with a tentative D call TRBD2 (7 bases). This CDR3 spans 15 amino acids. Germline V gene data show CDR1 as SGDLS and CDR2 as YYNGEE. CDR3 in DNA: TGTGCCGGCAGCCTGGGGGGGGGCGGCCCCTACGAGCAGTACTTC. Translation: CAGSLGGGGPYEQYF.

About this clonotype: A much bigger clone sits one base away, suggesting this may be a read error. The chain recombines TRBV4-1 with TRBJ2-7; 7 bases map to TRBD1. Germline V gene sequence: CDR1 MGHRA, CDR2 YSYEKL. The V gene end was trimmed by 0 bases and the J gene end by 3 bases; junction bases not matched to a gene: 5. This CDR3 comprises 15 residues. The CDR3 DNA reads as TGCGCCAGCAGCCAAGACAGGGGGATAGTCTACGAGCAGTACTTC. This gives the protein CASSQDRGIVYEQYF.

The sample holds a few counts of this clonotype. This chain joins TRBV20-1 and TRBJ2-3; 13 bases align to TRBD2. V gave up 3 bases and J gave up 4 bases; unmatched junction bases: 10. This CDR3 has 17 residues. CDR1 and CDR2 from the germline V gene are DFQATT and SNEGSKA (reference sequence). Here the CDR3 DNA reads TGCAGTGCTAGCCCCTTAACTAGCGGGAGGGTAGCAGATACGCAGTATTTT. Encoded protein: CSASPLTSGRVADTQYF.

This chain links TRBV20-1 with TRBJ2-1, with 9 bases that match TRBD1. Per germline, CDR1 DFQATT and CDR2 SNEGSKA (reference sequence). CDR3 length: 15 residues. Losses at the gene ends were 3 bases for V and 2 bases for J; bases not matched to a gene: 5. The CDR3 spells CSASPRDRAYNEQFF. The CDR3 bases are TGCAGTGCTAGTCCCCGGGACAGGGCCTACAATGAGCAGTTCTTC.

The chain recombines TRBV6-5 with TRBJ2-7; 8 bases map to TRBD1. Germline assignment: CDR1 MNHEY and CDR2 SVGAGI. The V gene end was trimmed by 4 bases and the J gene end by 7 bases; junction bases not matched to a gene: 9. The CDR3 is made up of 14 amino acids. The CDR3 DNA sequence: TGTGCCAGCAGTTGGACAGGGCCGATGGGGGAGCAGTACTTC. It encodes CASSWTGPMGEQYF.

This clonotype was found many times. The rearrangement links TRBV29-1 to TRBJ2-7; the match to TRBD2 covers 9 bases. V was pared by 7 bases and J by 4 bases, with 14 bases of the junction left unmatched. Germline CDR1 SQVTM, CDR2 ANQGSEA. CDR3 length: 15 amino acids. CDR3 nucleotides: TGCAGCGCCGGAGGGCGGGAGGGCCATTGGTACGAGCAGTACTTC. Amino acids: CSAGGREGHWYEQYF.

The chain is built from TRBV27 and TRBJ2-7, with D perhaps TRBD1 (5 bases). V was trimmed by 5 bases and J by 2 bases, leaving 13 bases between them. The CDR3 length is 14 residues. Germline CDR1 reads MNHEY; CDR2 reads SMNVEV (reference sequence). CDR3 sequence: CASSILRVPYEQYF. Here the CDR3 DNA reads TGTGCCAGCAGTATACTCAGGGTACCCTACGAGCAGTACTTC.

In this sample, this clonotype turned up many times. V and J are TRBV7-2 and TRBJ2-1, with D possibly matching TRBD2 (5 bases). V lost 2 bases and J lost 9, with 11 bases in between. CDR1 is SGHTA and CDR2 is FQGNSA in the germline V gene. The CDR3 spans 13 residues. CDR3 region: CASSLLVGSEQFF. For the CDR3, the DNA is TGTGCCAGCAGCTTATTGGTGGGGAGTGAGCAGTTCTTC. Full variable domain (rest looked up from reference TRBV7-2 and TRBJ2-1): GAGVSQSPSNKVTEKGKDVELRCDPISGHTALYWYRQSLGQGLEFLIYFQGNSAPDKSGLPSDRFSAERTGGSVSTLTIQRTQQEDSAVYLCASSLLVGSEQFFGPGTRLTVL.

This clonotype was recorded at least ten times. The chain uses TRBV9 and TRBJ2-3; either TRBD1 or TRBD2 may fit D (6 bases each). The CDR3 spans 15 residues. Trimming removed 4 bases from V and 1 base from J, with 13 bases in between. Germline CDR1 is SGDLS and CDR2 is YYNGEE. The CDR3 sequence: CASSTNRGGTDTQYF. The CDR3 region has the DNA TGTGCCAGCAGCACCAATAGGGGGGGCACAGATACGCAGTATTTT.

Many counts were recorded for this clonotype. The chain employs TRBV4-1 and TRBJ1-5; 8 bases match TRBD1. J gave up 5 bases and V 4 bases, and 10 bases lay outside the gene matches. This CDR3 contains 16 residues. Germline CDR1 MGHRA, CDR2 YSYEKL. The CDR3 bases are TGCGCCAGCAGCCGATCAACAGGGGGAGGATATCAGCCCCAGCATTTT. Translation gives CASSRSTGGGYQPQHF.

This clonotype was observed at least ten times. The chain employs TRBV7-9 and TRBJ2-2; 12 bases align to TRBD1. Germline lookup yields CDR1 SEHNR and CDR2 FQNEAQ (reference sequence). This CDR3 contains 16 residues. With V trimmed by 5 bases and J by 4 bases, 5 bases remained unmatched. The CDR3 DNA follows: TGTGCCAGCAGCCGCCCGGGACAGGGGGCCACCGGGGAGCTGTTTTTT. As protein: CASSRPGQGATGELFF.

This chain links TRBV20-1 with TRBJ2-3; weak D call: TRBD1 (6 bases). The V end lost 0 bases, the J end lost 0 bases, and 16 bases lay between the germline ends. Germline CDR1 is DFQATT and CDR2 is SNEGSKA (reference sequence). The CDR3 runs 17 residues. In nucleotides, the CDR3 is TGCAGTGCTAGAGATTTTTGGGGGCGGACTAGCACAGATACGCAGTATTTT. Translation: CSARDFWGRTSTDTQYF.

This clonotype was counted many times. CDR3 sequence: CASSLGGFSTDTQYF. The CDR3 DNA reads TGTGCCAGCAGCCTAGGGGGATTTAGCACAGATACGCAGTATTTT. The chain couples TRBV11-2 to TRBJ2-3, with D possibly TRBD1 on 6 matching bases. The length of the CDR3 is 15 residues. CDR1 is SGHAT and CDR2 is FQNNGV in the germline V gene. V lost 5 bases and J 0 bases, leaving 12 bases between the germline ends.

The chain couples TRBV2 to TRBJ1-1; D call uncertain. The CDR3 is made up of 13 amino acids. Germline V lookup: CDR1 SNHLY, CDR2 FYNNEI. Trimming left V 4 bases short and J 3 bases short, with 9 bases between. CDR3 sequence: CASSGGTYTEAFF. In DNA, the CDR3 is TGTGCCAGCAGTGGTGGCACCTACACTGAAGCTTTCTTT.

This chain links TRBV4-3 with TRBJ2-1; TRBD2 might be the D (5 bases). This CDR3 comprises 18 residues. Trimming left V 0 bases short and J 3 bases short, with 18 bases between. The germline CDR1 and CDR2 sequences are LGHNA and YSLEER. The DNA for the CDR3 is TGCGCCAGCAGCCAAGATCTCGTTAGCGATTACGGCTACAATGAGCAGTTCTTC. Protein product: CASSQDLVSDYGYNEQFF.

This clonotype appeared a few times. V usage is TRBV30 and J usage is TRBJ2-7; D not certain. CDR3 length equals 14 residues. In germline, CDR1 is GTSNPN, CDR2 SVGIG (reference sequence). Trimming stripped 1 base from V and 0 bases from J, with 10 bases between. CDR3 sequence (DNA): TGTGCCTGGAGTGCGATACCGGGCTCCTACGAGCAGTACTTC. It is translated as CAWSAIPGSYEQYF.

The table lists this clonotype with many counts. The chain carries TRBV6-6 and TRBJ1-5; D is uncertain. Germline V gene sequence: CDR1 MNHNY, CDR2 SVGAGI (reference sequence). This CDR3 has 14 residues. V gave up 7 bases and J gave up 0 bases, with 10 bases separating them. For the CDR3, the DNA is TGTGCCAGCATTGGGGAGTATAGCAATCAGCCCCAGCATTTT. Translated, it gives CASIGEYSNQPQHF.

This clonotype came up many times. This chain connects TRBV6-2 or TRBV6-3 to TRBJ2-2, with 7 bases matching TRBD1. The trim removed 4 bases at V and 2 bases at J, leaving 7 bases unmatched. The CDR3 has 16 residues. Germline CDR1 MNHEY, CDR2 SVGEGT. The CDR3 is CASSLPDRLNTGELFF. CDR3 bases: TGTGCCAGCAGTTTGCCGGACAGGCTAAACACCGGGGAGCTGTTTTTT.